The 12 T cell receptor beta chains below come from one sample, sequenced in a study of shared T cell receptors in the human thymus. The assay was immunoSEQ multiplex PCR, and TCRdb's table has in-frame clones only and misses some. The sample consists of some 700,000 clones, approximately 83% of them appearing once. This same sample was also taken into another study, of human thymus T cells.

Sequenced input: thymocytes. Source of these receptors: a girl under three years old with a congenital heart defect.

The chain employs TRBV7-4 and TRBJ1-2, with D uncertain. The CDR3 has 13 residues. Between the trimmed V and J ends, which lost 3 bases and 4 bases, there was a span of 9 bases. Germline-derived CDR1 and CDR2 are SGHVT and SQSDAQ. The CDR3: CASSFPTSYGYTF. In DNA form, the CDR3 reads TGTGCCAGCAGCTTCCCAACTAGCTATGGCTACACCTTC.

The rearrangement joins TRBV14 to TRBJ1-1; D remains unclear. Germline loops: CDR1 SGHDN, CDR2 FVKESK. Trimming pared 6 bases from V and 1 base from J, leaving 18 bases between. This CDR3 region has 16 residues. CDR3 loop: CASSLLRNGRNTEAFF. The DNA for the CDR3 is TGTGCCAGCAGTCTACTAAGAAATGGCCGGAACACTGAAGCTTTCTTT.

The chain is built from TRBV27 and TRBJ2-5; D is perhaps TRBD1 (6 bases). The J call may be incorrect, as the DNA end agrees better with TRBJ2-7. Germline-derived CDR1 and CDR2 are MNHEY and SMNVEV (reference sequence). The CDR3 runs 16 residues. The CDR3 coding sequence is TGTGCCAGCAGTTTATCGGGGGCGAGACTTCAGTACGAGCAGTACTTC. It codes for CASSLSGARLQYEQYF.

This clone has a handful of counts. The rearrangement uses TRBV29-1 and TRBJ2-6, with TRBD1 as a possible D gene (6 bases). The CDR3 has 15 amino acids. CDR1 SQVTM and CDR2 ANQGSEA come from the germline V gene. Trimming took 5 bases from V and 1 from J, leaving 12 bases between them. CDR3 sequence: CSVPAGVSGANVLTF. Here the CDR3 DNA reads TGCAGCGTTCCCGCAGGGGTTTCTGGGGCCAACGTCCTGACTTTC.

The rearrangement uses TRBV14 and TRBJ2-7; 12 bases match TRBD1. The V gene's germline CDR1 is SGHDN and CDR2 FVKESK. This CDR3 region has 15 residues. Trimming at V came to 4 bases and at J to 2 bases, leaving 3 bases not matched to a gene. For the CDR3, the DNA is TGTGCCAGCAGCCCCCGGGACAGGGGGCCCTACGAGCAGTACTTC. This translates into CASSPRDRGPYEQYF.

The rearrangement uses TRBV7-9 and TRBJ1-1; 11 bases line up with TRBD1. The CDR3 covers 16 residues. Losses at the gene ends were 5 bases for V and 0 bases for J; bases not matched to a gene: 5. CDR1 SEHNR and CDR2 FQNEAQ come from the germline V gene (reference sequence). The CDR3, as DNA: TGTGCCAGCAGCCCCGGACAGGGGGCGGTGAACACTGAAGCTTTCTTT. Translation: CASSPGQGAVNTEAFF.

The J gene is TRBJ1-2, the V gene TRBV7-3, with D unresolved. From germline, CDR1 is SGHTA and CDR2 FQGTGA. This CDR3 contains 17 residues. V lost 5 bases and J 4 bases, leaving 23 bases between the germline ends. CDR3 nucleotides: TGTGCCAGCAGCCTCGGTGGAGGAGCCCCGCCCTTCTATGGCTACACCTTC. It is translated as CASSLGGGAPPFYGYTF. Together with reference TRBV7-3 and TRBJ1-2, the CDR3 gives the full variable domain: GAGVSQTPSNKVTEKGKYVELRCDPISGHTALYWYRQSLGQGPEFLIYFQGTGAADDSGLPNDRFFAVRPEGSVSTLKIQRTERGDSAVYLCASSLGGGAPPFYGYTFGSGTRLTVV.

The chain couples TRBV28 to TRBJ2-1, with TRBD1 as a possible D gene (5 bases). Trimming removed 8 bases at V and 0 bases at J, with 17 bases between. Germline V gives CDR1 MDHEN, CDR2 SYDVKM. The CDR3 totals 16 residues. CDR3 bases: TGTGCCAGCGGGGCGCCGGCCGCGAGCTCCTACAATGAGCAGTTCTTC. Amino acid sequence: CASGAPAASSYNEQFF.

The chain links TRBV10-3 to TRBJ2-5; possible D gene TRBD1, 5 bases. Germline CDR1 ENHRY, CDR2 SYGVKD. The V gene lost 10 bases and the J gene lost 5 bases, with 17 bases spanning the gap. The CDR3 runs 13 residues. The CDR3 loop is CASSPLTDETQYF. The CDR3 bases are TGTGCCAGCTCCCCTCTGACAGATGAGACCCAGTACTTC.

The V gene is TRBV27, the J gene TRBJ2-7, with TRBD1 as a possible D gene (5 bases). Germline V lookup: CDR1 MNHEY, CDR2 SMNVEV (reference sequence). V was clipped by 2 bases and J by 4 bases, with 15 bases between them. This CDR3 is 15 amino acids long. The CDR3 DNA reads TGTGCCAGCAGTTTAATTGGGCAGGGTAAGTACGAGCAGTACTTC. Its translation: CASSLIGQGKYEQYF.

This chain uses TRBV2 with TRBJ1-5, with a weak D call TRBD1 (5 bases). The CDR3 covers 16 residues. Germline-derived CDR1 and CDR2 are SNHLY and FYNNEI. Trimming pared 2 bases from V and 4 bases from J, leaving 15 bases between. The CDR3 spells CASSERRRQNNQPQHF. The CDR3 coding sequence is TGTGCCAGCAGTGAACGTCGGAGACAGAATAATCAGCCCCAGCATTTT.

V usage is TRBV27 and J usage is TRBJ1-1, with D perhaps TRBD1 (5 bases). The V gene's germline CDR1 is MNHEY and CDR2 SMNVEV (reference sequence). The germline V and J ends were trimmed by 1 base and 1 base, with 7 bases remaining between them. The CDR3 contains 14 residues. The CDR3 DNA sequence: TGTGCCAGCAGTTTATGGCAGGGGAACACTGAAGCTTTCTTT. Translating it yields CASSLWQGNTEAFF.